What follows are 5 T cell receptor beta chains derived from one specimen sequenced in a study of human T cells and chemical hapten exposure. Time point: pre-sensitization, week 0. Sample treatment: therapeutic diphenylcyclopropenone sensitization with weekly scalp DPC. MiXCR, run by TCRdb on the RACE reads, gives a single entry per CDR3 protein. The table lists some 360,000 distinct CDR3 sequences, approximately 5% of them singletons. The material sequenced was whole blood, taken in connection with sensitization to the hapten diphenylcyclopropenone (DPC). The receptors shown here come from a woman aged 45-60 years with alopecia areata. Some clones in this sample may be carry-over from other donors' samples.

This clonotype was found many times. This rearrangement joins TRBV28 to TRBJ2-7, with D possibly being TRBD1 (6 bases). Per the germline V gene, CDR1 is MDHEN and CDR2 is SYDVKM. Between the trimmed V and J ends, which lost 5 bases and 4 bases, there was a span of 12 bases. The CDR3 length is 13 residues. The CDR3 here is CASSAGALYEQYF. CDR3 nucleotide sequence: TGTGCCAGCAGTGCAGGGGCCCTATACGAGCAGTACTTC.

This clonotype was counted ten times or more. The chain recombines TRBV19 with TRBJ2-1, with no clear D. The CDR3 consists of 11 residues. The germline V and J ends were trimmed by 4 bases and 8 bases, with 6 bases remaining between them. Germline CDR1 LNHDA, CDR2 SQIVND (reference sequence). CDR3 coding DNA: TGTGCCAGTAGTAGGAAATATGAGCAGTTCTTC. Translated: CASSRKYEQFF.

This clonotype was picked up many times. This sequence joins TRBV5-6 and TRBJ2-1; D call uncertain. V was shortened by 0 bases and J by 10 bases, with 17 bases between the two germline ends. Germline CDR1 is SGHDT and CDR2 is YYEEEE. The CDR3 covers 15 residues. CDR3 residues: CASSLGQVGPTEQFF. CDR3 coding DNA: TGTGCCAGCAGCTTGGGGCAGGTGGGCCCCACGGAGCAGTTCTTC.

This clonotype came up many times. The chain carries TRBV27 and TRBJ2-1; D not resolved. The CDR3 is 12 residues long. Germline lookup yields CDR1 MNHEY and CDR2 SMNVEV (reference sequence). V lost 8 bases and J lost 6, with 11 bases in between. The CDR3 here is CASANPPNEQFF. As DNA, the CDR3 is TGTGCCAGCGCAAATCCACCCAATGAGCAGTTCTTC.

This clonotype appeared many times. The rearrangement uses TRBV29-1 and TRBJ1-1; perhaps TRBD1 as D (5 bases). This CDR3 region has 13 residues. Germline V gene data show CDR1 as SQVTM and CDR2 as ANQGSEA. Trimming removed 6 bases from V and 4 bases from J, with 15 bases in between. CDR3 in DNA: TGCAGCGTCAACCGACAGTTGGGCACTGAAGCTTTCTTT. It translates to CSVNRQLGTEAFF. Full variable domain (remainder filled in from reference TRBV29-1 and TRBJ1-1): SAVISQKPSRDICQRGTSLTIQCQVDSQVTMMFWYRQQPGQSLTLIATANQGSEATYESGFVIDKFPISRPNLTFSTLTVSNMSPEDSSIYLCSVNRQLGTEAFFGQGTRLTVV.